This TCR beta chain stems from a study of T cells in localized non-small cell lung cancer. Produced via immunoSEQ multiplex PCR; TCRdb's table is partial and in-frame only. Among about 27,000 clones listed, less than 95% were seen once. A word on this clone: The antigen remains undetermined.

Whole-study findings and limits: Exceeding tumor, uninvolved adjacent lung had the highest T cell clonality. Because sequencing included only one region (of the tumor), heterogeneity remains possible. Median detection of top 100 tumor clones in adjacent lung was 55 to 60 clones.

The CDR3 is 16 amino acids. CDR1 MDHEN and CDR2 SYDVKM come from the germline V gene. V trimming: 4 bases; J trimming: 5 bases; junction bases outside the gene matches: 10. The sequenced sample was peripheral blood, obtained before any cancer treatment. The gene calls are TRBV28 and TRBJ1-1, with TRBD1 matching over 10 bases. This receptor was identified in a woman aged 40 to 75 with stage I lung adenocarcinoma. The chain's CDR3 is CASSSPRTGGITEAFF. The CDR3 nucleotides are TGTGCCAGCAGTTCTCCTCGGACAGGGGGGATTACTGAAGCTTTCTTT.